This TCR beta chain was observed in a study of early T cells in non-severe SARS-CoV-2 infection. CDR1 and CDR2 from the germline V gene are SGHAT and FQNNGV. Trimming cost V 3 bases and J 4 bases, with 12 bases left between them. This CDR3 spans 14 amino acids. Study-level results: Sequences matched to VDJdb favored anti-spike CD8 responses, while private and CD4 specificities were missed.

TCRdb independently ran MiXCR on the 5' RACE reads; one entry per CDR3 protein. In the table there are about 60,000 distinct CDR3 sequences, roughly 9.7% of which are singletons. This clonotype was seen ten or more times. What it binds is not known. This rearrangement joins TRBV11-2 to TRBJ2-5; either TRBD1 or TRBD2 may supply D (5 bases each). This clonotype was obtained from an adult who was a healthcare worker with PCR-confirmed SARS-CoV-2 infection or an uninfected control (not recorded which). Source material: whole blood. In nucleotides, the CDR3 is TGTGCCAGCAGCTTGGGGACCGGACCAGAGACCCAGTACTTC. Translating it yields CASSLGTGPETQYF. Variable domain in full (rest from reference TRBV11-2 and TRBJ2-5): EAGVAQSPRYKIIEKRQSVAFWCNPISGHATLYWYQQILGQGPKLLIQFQNNGVVDDSQLPKDRFSAERLKGVDSTLKIQPAKLEDSAVYLCASSLGTGPETQYFGPGTRLLVL.